The source of this T cell receptor beta chain is a study of T-cell memory formation after mild COVID-19. Study-level background: There were largely donor-specific TCR clusters. Study observations and caveats: The CD4+ clones that contracted clustered mainly within CM and EM, and the CD8+ clones concentrated in EMRA. Some clones that responded were present in memory (sampled pre-infection), which suggests cross-reactive memory joined. Contracting clones from day 15 to 85 showed balanced CD4/CD8; later expanders favored CD4+.

In TCRdb, the 5' RACE reads were re-called with MiXCR into one record per CDR3 protein. The repertoire holds about 610,000 distinct CDR3 sequences, with roughly a sixth as singletons. This clonotype was detected only a few times. Its specificity is unknown. The CDR3 runs to 12 residues. V was shortened by 3 bases and J by 6 bases, with 10 bases between the two germline ends. Germline V gene sequence: CDR1 GTSNPN, CDR2 SVGIG (reference sequence). The source material was PBMCs or a T cell subset sorted from them (not recorded which). V and J are TRBV30 and TRBJ2-3; a possible D gene is TRBD1 (5 bases). The sequence derives from an adult woman who had mild COVID-19 (a few samples of this study predate the infection). Cell type and time point are not known. The chain's CDR3 is CAWSPNRDTQYF. In DNA, the CDR3 is TGTGCCTGGAGCCCTAACAGGGATACGCAGTATTTT.